Detailed here is one T cell receptor (beta chain). CDR1 MNHEY and CDR2 SVGEGT come from the germline V gene. The V end was cut by 1 base, the J end by 1 base, with 14 bases between. This CDR3 contains 17 residues. Per the original methods: Researchers report that nucleated cell counts were estimated from reference gene primer amplification. Only in-frame clones appear in the TCRdb table, and some are missing; sequencing was by immunoSEQ multiplex PCR. V and J calls and clone size are given by that table; D and trimming were obtained from the DNA. The sample yields hundreds of thousands of clones, roughly 90% seen once. This record belongs to a study of blood T cell repertoires in COVID-19. Whole-study context: There were acute and convalescent COVID-19 samples, and they came from the United States, Italy and Spain.

Recruitment covered 20 to 25 US areas and drew participants whose ages spanned about 18 to 100 years. Participants' own reports of clinical history determined their cohort assignment. The source is a woman in her forties with acute COVID-19. This chain connects TRBV6-2 or TRBV6-3 to TRBJ1-5; possible D gene TRBD1, 6 bases. Source material: PBMCs or T cells enriched from blood (not recorded which). The CDR3 protein is CASSYYDRPRSNQPQHF. The CDR3 nucleotides read TGTGCCAGCAGTTACTATGACAGGCCAAGGAGCAATCAGCCCCAGCATTTT.